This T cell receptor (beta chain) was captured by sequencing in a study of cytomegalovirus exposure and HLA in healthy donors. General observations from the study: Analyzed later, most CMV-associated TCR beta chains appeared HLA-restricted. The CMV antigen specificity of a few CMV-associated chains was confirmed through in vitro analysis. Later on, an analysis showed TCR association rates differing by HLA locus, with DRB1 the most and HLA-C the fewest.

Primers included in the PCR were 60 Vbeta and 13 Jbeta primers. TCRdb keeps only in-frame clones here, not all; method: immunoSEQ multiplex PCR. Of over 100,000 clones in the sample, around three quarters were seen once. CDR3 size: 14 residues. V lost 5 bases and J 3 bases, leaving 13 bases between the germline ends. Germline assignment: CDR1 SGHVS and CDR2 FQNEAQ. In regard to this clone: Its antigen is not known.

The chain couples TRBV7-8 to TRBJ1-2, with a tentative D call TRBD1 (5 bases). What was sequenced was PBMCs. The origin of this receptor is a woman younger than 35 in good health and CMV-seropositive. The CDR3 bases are TGTGCCAGCAGCCCCGGAGGGGACTACTATGGCTACACCTTC. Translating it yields CASSPGGDYYGYTF. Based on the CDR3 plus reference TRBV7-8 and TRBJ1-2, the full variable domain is GAGVSQSPRYKVAKRGQDVALRCDPISGHVSLFWYQQALGQGPEFLTYFQNEAQLDKSGLPSDRFFAERPEGSVSTLKIQRTQQEDSAVYLCASSPGGDYYGYTFGSGTRLTVV.